This T cell receptor beta chain was captured by sequencing in a study of cytomegalovirus exposure and HLA in healthy donors. Study observations and caveats: A later analysis by the authors found several of the most significant clusters apparently linked to common viral pathogens. Roughly uniform depth of sequencing across donors was assumed in presence/absence analyses. In a later analysis, DRB1 alleles had the most associated TCRs; HLA-C alleles the fewest. Within a later analysis, the majority of CMV-associated TCR beta chains appeared HLA-restricted.

PCR was performed using 60 Vbeta and 13 Jbeta primers. Generated by immunoSEQ multiplex PCR, the TCRdb table keeps only in-frame clones and is missing some. The table records 200,000 to 250,000 clones, approximately 80% of them present only once. This clone showed up just a few times. The antigen is not known. The TCR was taken from a woman between 40 and 50 years old in good health and CMV-seronegative. Sequences were obtained from PBMCs.

The CDR3 loop is CASSSRGGKDTQYF. The DNA of the CDR3 is TGTGCCAGCAGTAGCCGTGGTGGTAAGGATACGCAGTATTTT. The chain links TRBV5-4 to TRBJ2-3; D is ambiguous. With 5 bases removed from V and 6 bases from J, the gap between germline ends came to 16 bases. Germline loops: CDR1 SGHNT, CDR2 YYREEE (reference sequence). This CDR3 has 14 amino acids.